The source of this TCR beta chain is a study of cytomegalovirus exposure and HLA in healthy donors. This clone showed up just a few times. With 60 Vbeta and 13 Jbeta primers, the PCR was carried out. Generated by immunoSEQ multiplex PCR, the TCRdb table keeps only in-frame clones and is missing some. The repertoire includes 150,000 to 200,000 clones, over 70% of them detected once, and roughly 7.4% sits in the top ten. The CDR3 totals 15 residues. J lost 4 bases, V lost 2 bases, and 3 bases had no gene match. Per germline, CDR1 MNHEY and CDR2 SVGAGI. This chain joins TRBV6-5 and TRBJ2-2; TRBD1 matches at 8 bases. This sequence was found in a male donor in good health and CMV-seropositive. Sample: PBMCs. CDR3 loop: CASSYDRGLTGELFF. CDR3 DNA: TGTGCCAGCAGTTACGACAGGGGACTCACCGGGGAGCTGTTTTTT.